This TCR beta chain emerged from a study of blood T cell repertoires in COVID-19. The CDR3 length is 13 residues. The germline V gene has CDR1 LGHNA and CDR2 YSLEER. Trimming removed 1 base from V and 4 bases from J, with 5 bases in between. The assay was immunoSEQ multiplex PCR, and TCRdb's table has in-frame clones only and misses some. The sample carries some 330,000 clones, roughly four fifths recorded once. The source material was PBMCs or T cells enriched from blood (not recorded which). The rearrangement joins TRBV4-3 to TRBJ2-1, with unresolved D. This clonotype was obtained from a woman aged 45-65 years who had recovered from COVID-19. The CDR3 sequence is CASSQAPYNEQFF. In DNA form, the CDR3 reads TGCGCCAGCAGCCAAGCCCCGTACAATGAGCAGTTCTTC.